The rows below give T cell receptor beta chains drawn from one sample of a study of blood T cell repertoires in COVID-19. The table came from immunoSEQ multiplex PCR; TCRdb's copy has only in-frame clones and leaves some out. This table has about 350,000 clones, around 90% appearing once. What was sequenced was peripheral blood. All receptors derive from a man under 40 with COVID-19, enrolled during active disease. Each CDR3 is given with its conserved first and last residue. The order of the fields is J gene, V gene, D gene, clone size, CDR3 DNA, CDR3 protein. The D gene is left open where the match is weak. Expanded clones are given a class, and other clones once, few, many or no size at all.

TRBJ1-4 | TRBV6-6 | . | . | TGTGCCAGCAGTTCCGGACAGTCGTATAATGAAAAACTGTTTTTT | CASSSGQSYNEKLFF
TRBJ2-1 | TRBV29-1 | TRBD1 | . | TGCAGCGTTGAATCAGGGGGATCCTACAATGAGCAGTTCTTC | CSVESGGSYNEQFF
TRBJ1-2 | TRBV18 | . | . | TGTGCCAGCTCACCGGACAGAGTTAACTATGGCTACACCTTC | CASSPDRVNYGYTF
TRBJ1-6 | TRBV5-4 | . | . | TGTGCCAGCAGCACCCCAGGGAATTCACCCCTCCACTTT | CASSTPGNSPLHF
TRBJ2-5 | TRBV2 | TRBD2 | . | TGTGCCACGAGACTAGCGGAGCAAGAGACCCAGTACTTC | CATRLAEQETQYF
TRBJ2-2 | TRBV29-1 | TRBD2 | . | TGCAGCGTGGGGGTCCTAGCGGGACCTAACACCGGGGAGCTGTTTTTT | CSVGVLAGPNTGELFF
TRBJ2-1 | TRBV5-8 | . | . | TGTGCCAGCAGCTTCAGGGAGCAGTTCTTC | CASSFREQFF
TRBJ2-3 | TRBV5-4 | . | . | TGTGCCAGCAGCTTCCAGGGCAGCACAGATACGCAGTATTTT | CASSFQGSTDTQYF
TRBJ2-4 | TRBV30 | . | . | TGTGCCTGGACAGGGGCGGACATTCAGTACTTC | CAWTGADIQYF
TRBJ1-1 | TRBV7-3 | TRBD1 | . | TGTGCCAGCAGCTTAACTCAGGGGGGCACTGAAGCTTTCTTT | CASSLTQGGTEAFF
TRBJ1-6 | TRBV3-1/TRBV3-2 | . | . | TGTGCCAGCAGCCAAGTGAGCTTTGCTAGGAGCTCCTATAATTCACCCCTCCACTTT | CASSQVSFARSSYNSPLHF
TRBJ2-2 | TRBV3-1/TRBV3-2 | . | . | TGTGCCAGCAGCCAGACAGTAGTGGCCGGGGAGCTGTTTTTT | CASSQTVVAGELFF
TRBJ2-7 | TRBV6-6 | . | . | TGTGCCAGCAGTTACGGGCAGGGCATCGGCGAGCAGTACTTC | CASSYGQGIGEQYF
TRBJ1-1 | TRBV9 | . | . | TGTGCCAGCAGCGTAGACATGCGGCCCACTGAAGCTTTCTTT | CASSVDMRPTEAFF
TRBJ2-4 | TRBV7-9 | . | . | TGTGCCAGCAGCTTGAACTACGAGGGTGTAGCCAAAAACATTCAGTACTTC | CASSLNYEGVAKNIQYF
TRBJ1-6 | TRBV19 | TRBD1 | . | TGTGCCAGTAGACTGGGACAGGCGGATTCACCCCTCCACTTT | CASRLGQADSPLHF
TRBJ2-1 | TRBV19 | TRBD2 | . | TGTGCCAGTAGTATTAGGCTAGCGGGAGGGAATGAGCAGTTCTTC | CASSIRLAGGNEQFF
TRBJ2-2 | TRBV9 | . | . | TGTGCCAGCAGCGTAGTAAGCTCGTTGACCGGGGAGCTGTTTTTT | CASSVVSSLTGELFF
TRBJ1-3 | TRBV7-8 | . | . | TGTGCCAGCAGCTTTATCGCTGGAAACACCATATATTTT | CASSFIAGNTIYF
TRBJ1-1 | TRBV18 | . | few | TGTGCCAGCTCACCCCAAAAGAACACTGAAGCTTTCTTT | CASSPQKNTEAFF
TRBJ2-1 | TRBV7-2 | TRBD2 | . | TGTGCCAGCAGCTTAGCGGGACTAGCGGGCAGGGAGCAGTTCTTC | CASSLAGLAGREQFF
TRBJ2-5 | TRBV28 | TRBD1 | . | TGTGCCAGCAGTTCCCCGGGGACAGGGGAAGAGACCCAGTACTTC | CASSSPGTGEETQYF
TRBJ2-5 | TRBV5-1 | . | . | TGCGCCAGCAGCTTACGGACCCAGGGAGAGACCCAGTACTTC | CASSLRTQGETQYF
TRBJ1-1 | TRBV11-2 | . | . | TGTGCCAGCAGCCGTCGGAGCTTATATCCACTTTTAGGCACTGAAGCTTTCTTT | CASSRRSLYPLLGTEAFF
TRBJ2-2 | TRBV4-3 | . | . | TGCGCCAGCAGCCAAGACACTTGGGGGGAGCTGTTTTTT | CASSQDTWGELFF
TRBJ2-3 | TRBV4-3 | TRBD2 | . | TGCGCCAGCAGCCAAGTGGGCGGGAGGGCAGATACGCAGTATTTT | CASSQVGGRADTQYF
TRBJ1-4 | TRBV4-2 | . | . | TGTGCCAGCAGCCAATACAACAGTGCAACTAATGAAAAACTGTTTTTT | CASSQYNSATNEKLFF
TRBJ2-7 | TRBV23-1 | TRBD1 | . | TGCGCCAGCAAAGGGACAGGGGTTTTTCCTACCGAGCAGTACTTC | CASKGTGVFPTEQYF
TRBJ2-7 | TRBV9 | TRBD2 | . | TGTGCCAGCAGCGTAAGGGCGGGAGCCTCCTACGAGCAGTACTTC | CASSVRAGASYEQYF
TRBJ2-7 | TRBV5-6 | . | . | TGTGCCAGCAGACTACGAGGACAGGGAGGGAACGAGCAGTACTTC | CASRLRGQGGNEQYF
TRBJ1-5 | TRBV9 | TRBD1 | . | TGTGCCAGCAGCGTAGCCGGGGACAGTAATAGCAATCAGCCCCAGCATTTT | CASSVAGDSNSNQPQHF
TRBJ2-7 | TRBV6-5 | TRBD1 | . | TGTGCCAGCAGCCGGGGACAGGGGTTGATCTACGAGCAGTACTTC | CASSRGQGLIYEQYF
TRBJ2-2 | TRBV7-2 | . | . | TGTGCCAGCAGCTTAGACGGGACCGGGGAGCTGTTTTTT | CASSLDGTGELFF
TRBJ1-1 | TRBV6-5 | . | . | TGTGCCAGCGGACAACTAAGTAACACTGAAGCTTTCTTT | CASGQLSNTEAFF
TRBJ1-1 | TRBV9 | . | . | TGTGCCAGCAGCGAGGAGGCCGCAGGGGACACTGAAGCTTTCTTT | CASSEEAAGDTEAFF
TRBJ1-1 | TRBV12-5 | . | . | TGTGCTAGTGGTAAATCGACAGGAACTGTTCCCATGAACACTGAAGCTTTCTTT | CASGKSTGTVPMNTEAFF
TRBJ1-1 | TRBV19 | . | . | TGTGCCAGTAGTAACCTGGTCGGGAGGGAAACTGAAGCTTTCTTT | CASSNLVGRETEAFF
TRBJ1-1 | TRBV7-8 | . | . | TGTGCCAGCAGCTTAGAGTACAGGTCCGACACTGAAGCTTTCTTT | CASSLEYRSDTEAFF
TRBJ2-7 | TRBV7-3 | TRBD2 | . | TGTGCCAGCAGCTTGAGCGGGGGGGCTTCCTACGAGCAGTACTTC | CASSLSGGASYEQYF
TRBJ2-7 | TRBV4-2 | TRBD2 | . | TGTGCCAGCAGCCAAAGCGGGAGGGCCGACGAGCAGTACTTC | CASSQSGRADEQYF
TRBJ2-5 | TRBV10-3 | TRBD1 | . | TGTGCCATCAGTGGGGGGACAGGGAGAGAGACCCAGTACTTC | CAISGGTGRETQYF
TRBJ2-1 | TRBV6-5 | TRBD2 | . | TGTGCCAGCAGCCAACCGGGACTAGCGGGGTCGGAGCAGTTCTTC | CASSQPGLAGSEQFF
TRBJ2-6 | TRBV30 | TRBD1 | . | TGTGCCTGGAGTGTACAGGGGGCCGCTGGGGCCAACGTCCTGACTTTC | CAWSVQGAAGANVLTF
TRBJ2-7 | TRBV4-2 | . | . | TGTGCCAGCAGCCCCTCTGTGTCCGGTCTTACCTACGAGCAGTACTTC | CASSPSVSGLTYEQYF
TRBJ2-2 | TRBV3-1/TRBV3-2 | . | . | TGTGCCAGCAGCCAAGATACAGGGCGGACCGGGGAGCTGTTTTTT | CASSQDTGRTGELFF
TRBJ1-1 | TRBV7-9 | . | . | TGTGCCAGCAGCCAACCAACAGGGTCTGCTAACACTGAAGCTTTCTTT | CASSQPTGSANTEAFF
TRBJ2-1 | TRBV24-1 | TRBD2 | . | TGTGCCACCAACGGGGGGCGGGAGGGCACCTACAATGAGCAGTTCTTC | CATNGGREGTYNEQFF